Below are 3 T cell receptor beta chains sequenced from a single sample in a study of shared clonotypes between healthy human individuals. Here immunoSEQ multiplex PCR was the method, and the copy in TCRdb shows in-frame clones only, minus some. The table has a few hundred thousand clones, around 95% seen once. Naive CD8 cells, CD45RO-negative and positively selected for CCR7, excluded terminally differentiated effector memory CD45RA+ cells. Sequenced: naive CD8+ T cells sorted from blood. These TCRs come from a woman in her twenties or thirties in good health.

This sequence joins TRBV27 and TRBJ2-3, with D tentatively TRBD1 (5 bases). The V and J ends lost 4 bases and 4 bases respectively, with 9 bases between them. The germline CDR1 and CDR2 sequences are MNHEY and SMNVEV (reference sequence). CDR3 length equals 13 residues. Here the CDR3 DNA reads TGTGCCAGCAGTTCCCTCAGGGCAGATACGCAGTATTTT. The encoded protein is CASSSLRADTQYF.

The chain uses TRBV28 and TRBJ2-5, with TRBD2 as a possible D gene (5 bases). V shed 9 bases and J shed 2 bases, with 16 bases lying between them. The CDR3 is 14 residues long. Germline V lookup: CDR1 MDHEN, CDR2 SYDVKM. CDR3 protein: CASFSTGGQETQYF. The CDR3 DNA reads TGTGCCAGTTTTTCGACTGGAGGTCAAGAGACCCAGTACTTC. The whole variable domain, remainder taken from reference TRBV28 and TRBJ2-5, is DVKVTQSSRYLVKRTGEKVFLECVQDMDHENMFWYRQDPGLGLRLIYFSYDVKMKEKGDIPEGYSVSREKKERFSLILESASTNQTSMYLCASFSTGGQETQYFGPGTRLLVL.

This chain links TRBV6-1 with TRBJ2-2; D uncertain. The ends were cut back, 2 bases at V and 3 bases at J, with 7 bases in the middle. CDR1 MNHNS and CDR2 SASEGT come from the germline V gene. The CDR3 has 14 residues. CDR3 residues: CASSEPGDTGELFF. As DNA, the CDR3 is TGTGCCAGCAGTGAACCTGGGGACACCGGGGAGCTGTTTTTT.